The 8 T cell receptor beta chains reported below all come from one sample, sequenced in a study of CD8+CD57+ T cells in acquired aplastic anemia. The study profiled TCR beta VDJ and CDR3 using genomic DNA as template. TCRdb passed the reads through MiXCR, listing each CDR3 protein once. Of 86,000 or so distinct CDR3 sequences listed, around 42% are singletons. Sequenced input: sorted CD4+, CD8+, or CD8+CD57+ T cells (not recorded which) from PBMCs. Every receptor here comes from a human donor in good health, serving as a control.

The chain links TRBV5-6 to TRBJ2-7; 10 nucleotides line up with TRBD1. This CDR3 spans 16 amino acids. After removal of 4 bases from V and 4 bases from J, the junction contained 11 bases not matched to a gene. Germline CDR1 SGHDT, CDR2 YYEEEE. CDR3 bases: TGTGCCAGCAGCCCGTCGGACAGGGGGAGATTGTACGAGCAGTACTTC. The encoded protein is CASSPSDRGRLYEQYF.

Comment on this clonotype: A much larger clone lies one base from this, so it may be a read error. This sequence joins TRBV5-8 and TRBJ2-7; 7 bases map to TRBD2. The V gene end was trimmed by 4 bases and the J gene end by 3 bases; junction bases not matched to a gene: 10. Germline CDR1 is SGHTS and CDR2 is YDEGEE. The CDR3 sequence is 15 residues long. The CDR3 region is CASSQGLSSGYEQYF. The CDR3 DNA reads TGTGCCAGCAGCCAGGGACTATCCAGCGGCTACGAGCAGTACTTC.

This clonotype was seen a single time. The DNA of the CDR3 is TGTGCCAGCAGCTTACGTCGGGTAGCGGGGAGAGAGCAGTTCTTC. Protein product: CASSLRRVAGREQFF. The chain couples TRBV7-8 to TRBJ2-1; 8 bases agree with TRBD2. V shed 2 bases, J shed 10 bases, and the junction held 10 bases outside the gene matches. The CDR3 is 15 residues long. CDR1 SGHVS and CDR2 FQNEAQ come from the germline V gene.

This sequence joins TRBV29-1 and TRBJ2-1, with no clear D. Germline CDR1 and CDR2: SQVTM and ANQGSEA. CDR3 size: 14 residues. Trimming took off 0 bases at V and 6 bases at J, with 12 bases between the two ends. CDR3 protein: CSVEDLRVGNEQFF. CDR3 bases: TGCAGCGTTGAAGATCTTAGGGTGGGCAATGAGCAGTTCTTC.

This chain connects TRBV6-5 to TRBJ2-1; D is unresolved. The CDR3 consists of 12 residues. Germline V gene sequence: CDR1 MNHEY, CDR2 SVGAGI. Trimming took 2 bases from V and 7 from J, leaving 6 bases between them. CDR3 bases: TGTGCCAGCAGTTACGGGGTTAATGAGCAGTTCTTC. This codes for CASSYGVNEQFF.

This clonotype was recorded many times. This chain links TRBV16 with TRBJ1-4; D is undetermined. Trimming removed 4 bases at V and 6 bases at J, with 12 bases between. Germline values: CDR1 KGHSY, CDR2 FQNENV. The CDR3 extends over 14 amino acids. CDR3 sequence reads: CASSRGLMDEKLFF. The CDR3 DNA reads TGTGCCAGCAGCCGCGGGTTGATGGATGAAAAACTGTTTTTT.

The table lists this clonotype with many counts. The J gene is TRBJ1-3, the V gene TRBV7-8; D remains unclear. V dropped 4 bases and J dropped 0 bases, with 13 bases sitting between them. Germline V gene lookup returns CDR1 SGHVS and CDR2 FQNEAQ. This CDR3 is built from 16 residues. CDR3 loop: CASSSLIMSSGNTIYF. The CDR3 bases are TGTGCCAGCAGCTCTCTAATCATGAGCTCTGGAAACACCATATATTTT.

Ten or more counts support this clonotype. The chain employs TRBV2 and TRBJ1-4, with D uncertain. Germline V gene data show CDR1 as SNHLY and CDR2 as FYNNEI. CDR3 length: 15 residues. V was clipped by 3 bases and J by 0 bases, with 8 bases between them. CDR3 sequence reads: CASSEDSATNEKLFF. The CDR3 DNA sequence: TGTGCCAGCAGTGAGGACTCTGCAACTAATGAAAAACTGTTTTTT. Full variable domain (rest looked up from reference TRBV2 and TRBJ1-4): EPEVTQTPSHQVTQMGQEVILRCVPISNHLYFYWYRQILGQKVEFLVSFYNNEISEKSEIFDDQFSVERPDGSNFTLKIRSTKLEDSAMYFCASSEDSATNEKLFFGSGTQLSVL.